This T cell receptor beta chain was obtained from a study of T cells after yellow fever vaccination. Overall study results and limits: Post-booster reappearance was seen for most primary-vaccination clones (roughly 96% CD4, roughly 86% CD8).

From the 5' RACE reads, TCRdb called clonotypes with MiXCR, one entry per CDR3 protein. The profile shows some 340,000 distinct CDR3 sequences, approximately 11% of them singletons. Worth noting for this clonotype: What it binds is unknown.

CDR3 size: 12 residues. Trimming took off 6 bases at V and 4 bases at J, with 10 bases between the two ends. Germline-derived CDR1 and CDR2 are SQVTM and ANQGSEA. J is TRBJ1-5 and V is TRBV29-1, with a possible D match to TRBD1 (5 bases). The sequence derives from a young man who received the YFV17D yellow fever vaccine. Here the sequenced sample was CD4+ T cells sorted from PBMCs, taken 45 days after the yellow fever booster vaccination. The chain's CDR3 is CSVGTENQPQHF. The CDR3 nucleotides are TGCAGCGTAGGGACGGAGAATCAGCCCCAGCATTTT. Drawing the rest from reference TRBV29-1 and TRBJ1-5, the complete variable domain is SAVISQKPSRDICQRGTSLTIQCQVDSQVTMMFWYRQQPGQSLTLIATANQGSEATYESGFVIDKFPISRPNLTFSTLTVSNMSPEDSSIYLCSVGTENQPQHFGDGTRLSIL.